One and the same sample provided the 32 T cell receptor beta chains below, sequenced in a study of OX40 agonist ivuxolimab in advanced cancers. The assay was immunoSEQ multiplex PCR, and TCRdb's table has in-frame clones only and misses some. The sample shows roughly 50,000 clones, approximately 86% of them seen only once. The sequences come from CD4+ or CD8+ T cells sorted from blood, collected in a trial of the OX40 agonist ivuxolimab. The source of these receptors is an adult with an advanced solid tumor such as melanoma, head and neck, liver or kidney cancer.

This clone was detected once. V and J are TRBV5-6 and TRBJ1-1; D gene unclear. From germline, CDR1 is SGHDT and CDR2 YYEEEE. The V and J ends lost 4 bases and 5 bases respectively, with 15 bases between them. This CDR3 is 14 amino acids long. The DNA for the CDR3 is TGTGCCAGCAGCCAGCAGGCAGAACTAACTGAAGCTTTCTTT. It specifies CASSQQAELTEAFF.

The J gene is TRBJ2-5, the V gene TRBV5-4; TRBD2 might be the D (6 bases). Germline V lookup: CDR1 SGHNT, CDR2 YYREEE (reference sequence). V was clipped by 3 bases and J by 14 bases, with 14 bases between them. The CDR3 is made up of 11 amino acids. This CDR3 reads CASSSGLQVYF. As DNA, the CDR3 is TGTGCCAGCAGCTCGGGACTTCAGGTTTACTTC.

In DNA, the CDR3 is TGTGCCAGCAGTTTATTCTCTGCGAACACTGAAGCTTTCTTT. Encoded protein: CASSLFSANTEAFF. The chain joins TRBV27 to TRBJ1-1; D gene unclear. The CDR3 sequence is 14 residues long. Per the germline V gene, CDR1 is MNHEY and CDR2 is SMNVEV (reference sequence). The V gene lost 1 base and the J gene lost 1 base, with 7 bases spanning the gap.

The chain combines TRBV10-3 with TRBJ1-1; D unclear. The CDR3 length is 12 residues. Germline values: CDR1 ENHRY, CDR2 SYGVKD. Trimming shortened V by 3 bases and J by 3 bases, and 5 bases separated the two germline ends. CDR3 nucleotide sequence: TGTGCCATCAGTGACAGCTACACTGAAGCTTTCTTT. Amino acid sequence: CAISDSYTEAFF.

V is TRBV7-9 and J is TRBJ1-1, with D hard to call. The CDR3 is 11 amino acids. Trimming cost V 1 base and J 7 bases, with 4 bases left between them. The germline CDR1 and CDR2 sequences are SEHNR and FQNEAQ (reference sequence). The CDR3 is CASSLEGEAFF. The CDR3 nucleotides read TGTGCCAGCAGCTTAGAGGGTGAAGCTTTCTTT.

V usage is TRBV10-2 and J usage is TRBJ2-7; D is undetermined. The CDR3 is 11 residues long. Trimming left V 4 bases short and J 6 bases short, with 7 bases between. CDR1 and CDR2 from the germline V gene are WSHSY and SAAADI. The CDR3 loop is CASSVGAEQYV. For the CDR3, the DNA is TGCGCCAGCAGTGTTGGAGCCGAGCAGTACGTC.

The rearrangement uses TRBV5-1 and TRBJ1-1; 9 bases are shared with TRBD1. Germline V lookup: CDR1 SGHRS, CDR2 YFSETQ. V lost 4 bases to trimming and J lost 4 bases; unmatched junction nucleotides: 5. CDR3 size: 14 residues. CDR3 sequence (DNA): TGCGCCAGCAGCGCCCCGACAGGGGGCACTGAAGCTTTCTTT. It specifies CASSAPTGGTEAFF.

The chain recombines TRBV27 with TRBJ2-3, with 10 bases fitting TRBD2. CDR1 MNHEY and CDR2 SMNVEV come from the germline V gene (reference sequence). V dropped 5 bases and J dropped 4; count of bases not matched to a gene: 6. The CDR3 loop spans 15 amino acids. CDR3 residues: CASSLSGGRPDTQYF. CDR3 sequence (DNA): TGTGCCAGCAGTCTTAGCGGGGGGCGGCCAGATACGCAGTATTTT.

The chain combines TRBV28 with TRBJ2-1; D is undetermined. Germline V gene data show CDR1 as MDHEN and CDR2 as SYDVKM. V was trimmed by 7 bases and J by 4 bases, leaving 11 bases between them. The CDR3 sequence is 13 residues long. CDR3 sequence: CASTPRYYNEQFF. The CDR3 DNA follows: TGTGCCAGCACCCCTAGGTATTACAATGAGCAGTTCTTC.

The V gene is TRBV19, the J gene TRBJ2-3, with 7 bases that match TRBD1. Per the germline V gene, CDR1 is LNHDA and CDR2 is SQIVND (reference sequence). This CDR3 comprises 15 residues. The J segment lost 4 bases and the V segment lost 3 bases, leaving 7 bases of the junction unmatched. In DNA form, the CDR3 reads TGTGCCAGTAGTATGGGGACAGCCCTCGCAGATACGCAGTATTTT. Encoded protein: CASSMGTALADTQYF.

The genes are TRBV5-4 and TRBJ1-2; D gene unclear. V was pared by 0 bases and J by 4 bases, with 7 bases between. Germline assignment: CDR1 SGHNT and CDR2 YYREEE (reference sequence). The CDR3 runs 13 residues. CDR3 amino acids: CASSLDEFYGYTF. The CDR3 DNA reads TGTGCCAGCAGCTTGGATGAGTTCTATGGCTACACCTTC.

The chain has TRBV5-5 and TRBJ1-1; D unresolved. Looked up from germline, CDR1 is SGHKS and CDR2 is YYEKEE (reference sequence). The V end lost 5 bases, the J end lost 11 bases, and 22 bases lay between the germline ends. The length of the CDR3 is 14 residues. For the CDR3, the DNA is TGTGCCAGCAGTCCTGACCATACCCCATTACTCGCTTTCTTT. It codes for CASSPDHTPLLAFF.

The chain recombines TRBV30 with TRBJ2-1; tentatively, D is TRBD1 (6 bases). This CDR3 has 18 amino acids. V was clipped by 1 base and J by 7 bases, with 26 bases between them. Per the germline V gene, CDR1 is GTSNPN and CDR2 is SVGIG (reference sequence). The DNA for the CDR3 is TGTGCCTGGAGTGGTTCAGGGGAGTTGGGAAGGCAATGGAATGAGCAGTTCTTC. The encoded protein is CAWSGSGELGRQWNEQFF.

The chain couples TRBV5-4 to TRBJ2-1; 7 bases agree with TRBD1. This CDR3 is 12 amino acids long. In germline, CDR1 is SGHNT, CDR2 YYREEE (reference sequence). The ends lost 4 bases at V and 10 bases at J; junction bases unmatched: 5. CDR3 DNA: TGTGCCAGCAGCGACAGGGTCGGGGAGCAGTTCTTC. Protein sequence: CASSDRVGEQFF.

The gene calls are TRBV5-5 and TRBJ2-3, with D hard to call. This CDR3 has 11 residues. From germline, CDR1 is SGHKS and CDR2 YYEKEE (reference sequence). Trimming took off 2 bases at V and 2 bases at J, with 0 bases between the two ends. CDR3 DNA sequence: TGTGCCAGCAGCTTCACAGATACGCAGTATTTT. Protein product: CASSFTDTQYF.

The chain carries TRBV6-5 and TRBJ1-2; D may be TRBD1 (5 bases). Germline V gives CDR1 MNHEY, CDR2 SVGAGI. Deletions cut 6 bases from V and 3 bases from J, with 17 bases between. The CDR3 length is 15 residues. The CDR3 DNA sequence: TGTGCCAGCAGAATCAACAGGTTTACCCACTATGGCTACACCTTC. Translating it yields CASRINRFTHYGYTF.

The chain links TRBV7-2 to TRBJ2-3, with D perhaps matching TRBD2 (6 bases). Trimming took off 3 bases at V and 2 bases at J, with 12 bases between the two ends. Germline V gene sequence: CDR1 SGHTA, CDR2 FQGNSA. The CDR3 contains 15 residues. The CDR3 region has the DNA TGTGCCAGCAGCTTCCCGACTAGTTCCACAGATACGCAGTATTTT. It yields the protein CASSFPTSSTDTQYF.

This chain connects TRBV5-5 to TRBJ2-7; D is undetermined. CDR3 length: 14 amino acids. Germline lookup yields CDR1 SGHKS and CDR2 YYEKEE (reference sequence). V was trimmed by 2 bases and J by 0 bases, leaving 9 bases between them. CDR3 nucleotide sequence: TGTGCCAGCAGCTTCTGGGTTAACTCCTACGAGCAGTACTTC. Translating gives CASSFWVNSYEQYF.

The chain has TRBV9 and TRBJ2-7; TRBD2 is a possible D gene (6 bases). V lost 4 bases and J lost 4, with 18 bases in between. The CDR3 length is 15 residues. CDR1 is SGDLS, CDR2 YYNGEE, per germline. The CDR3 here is CASSPPLAGIYEQYF. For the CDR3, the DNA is TGTGCCAGCAGCCCGCCGCTGGCGGGGATATACGAGCAGTACTTC.

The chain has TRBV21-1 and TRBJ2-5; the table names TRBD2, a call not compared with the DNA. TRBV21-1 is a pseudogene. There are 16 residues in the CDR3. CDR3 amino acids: CASSKGGLAGSETQYF. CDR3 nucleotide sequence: TGTGCCAGCAGCAAAGGAGGCCTAGCGGGGAGTGAGACCCAGTACTTC.

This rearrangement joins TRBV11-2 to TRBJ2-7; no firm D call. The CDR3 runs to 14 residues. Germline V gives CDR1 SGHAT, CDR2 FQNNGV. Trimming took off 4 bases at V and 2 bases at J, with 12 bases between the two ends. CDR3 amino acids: CASSSPEETYEQYF. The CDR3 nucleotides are TGTGCCAGCAGCTCCCCCGAGGAGACCTACGAGCAGTACTTC.

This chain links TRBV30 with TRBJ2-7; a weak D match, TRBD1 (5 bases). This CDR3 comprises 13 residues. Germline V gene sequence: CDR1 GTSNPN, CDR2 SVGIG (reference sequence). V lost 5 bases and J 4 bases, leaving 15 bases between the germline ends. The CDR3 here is CAWGRASWYEQYF. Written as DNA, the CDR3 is TGTGCCTGGGGCAGGGCAAGCTGGTACGAGCAGTACTTC.

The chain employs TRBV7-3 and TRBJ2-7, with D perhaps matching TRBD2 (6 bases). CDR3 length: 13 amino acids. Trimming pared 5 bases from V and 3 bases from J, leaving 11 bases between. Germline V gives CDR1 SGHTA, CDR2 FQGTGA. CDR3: CASSTTSNYEQYF. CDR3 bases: TGTGCCAGCAGCACGACTAGTAACTACGAGCAGTACTTC. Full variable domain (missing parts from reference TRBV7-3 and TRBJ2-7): GAGVSQTPSNKVTEKGKYVELRCDPISGHTALYWYRQSLGQGPEFLIYFQGTGAADDSGLPNDRFFAVRPEGSVSTLKIQRTERGDSAVYLCASSTTSNYEQYFGPGTRLTVT.

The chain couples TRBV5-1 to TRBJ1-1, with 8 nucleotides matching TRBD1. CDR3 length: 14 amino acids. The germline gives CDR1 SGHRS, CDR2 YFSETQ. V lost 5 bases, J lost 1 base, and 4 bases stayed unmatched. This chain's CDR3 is CASRTGQENTEAFF. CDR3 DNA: TGCGCCAGCAGAACGGGACAGGAGAACACTGAAGCTTTCTTT.

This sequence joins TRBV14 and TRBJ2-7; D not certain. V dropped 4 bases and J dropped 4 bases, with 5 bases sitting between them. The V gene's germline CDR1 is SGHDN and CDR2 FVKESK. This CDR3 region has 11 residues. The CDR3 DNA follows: TGTGCCAGCAGCCTTTTTTACGAGCAGTACTTC. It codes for CASSLFYEQYF.

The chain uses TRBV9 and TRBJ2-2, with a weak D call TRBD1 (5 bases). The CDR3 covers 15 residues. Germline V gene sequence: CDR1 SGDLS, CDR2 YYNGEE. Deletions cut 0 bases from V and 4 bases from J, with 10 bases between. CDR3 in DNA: TGTGCCAGCAGCGTAGCGTGGGGCGTCACCGGGGAGCTGTTTTTT. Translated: CASSVAWGVTGELFF.

This CDR3 is CACKTGGGSGYTF. The CDR3 DNA sequence: TGTGCCTGTAAGACTGGAGGGGGCAGTGGCTACACCTTC. The rearrangement joins TRBV30 to TRBJ1-2, with 7 bases aligning to TRBD1. CDR1 and CDR2 (germline): GTSNPN, SVGIG (reference sequence). This CDR3 comprises 13 residues. Trimming removed 6 bases from V and 7 bases from J; junction bases left unmatched: 11.

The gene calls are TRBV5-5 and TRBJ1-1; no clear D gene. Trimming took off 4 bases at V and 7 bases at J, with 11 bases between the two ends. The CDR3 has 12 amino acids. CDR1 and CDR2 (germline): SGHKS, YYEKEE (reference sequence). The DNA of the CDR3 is TGTGCCAGCAGCCCGAATCTGTTTGAAGCTTTCTTT. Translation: CASSPNLFEAFF.

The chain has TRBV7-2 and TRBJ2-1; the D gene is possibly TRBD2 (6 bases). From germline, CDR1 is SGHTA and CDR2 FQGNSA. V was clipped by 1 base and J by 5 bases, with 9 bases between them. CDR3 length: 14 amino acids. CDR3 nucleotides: TGTGCCAGCAGCTTAGTCGGGAGTAACAATGAGCAGTTCTTC. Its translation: CASSLVGSNNEQFF.

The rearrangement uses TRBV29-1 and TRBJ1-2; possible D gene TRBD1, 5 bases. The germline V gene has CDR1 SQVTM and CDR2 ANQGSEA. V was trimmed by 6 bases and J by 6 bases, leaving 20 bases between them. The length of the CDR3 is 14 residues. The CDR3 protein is CSVAGTAGMNGYTF. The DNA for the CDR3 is TGCAGCGTGGCCGGGACGGCAGGCATGAATGGCTACACCTTC.

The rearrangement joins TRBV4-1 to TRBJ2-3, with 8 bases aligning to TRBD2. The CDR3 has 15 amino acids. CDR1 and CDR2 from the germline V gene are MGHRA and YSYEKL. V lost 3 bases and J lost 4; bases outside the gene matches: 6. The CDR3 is CASSHQSGSADTQYF. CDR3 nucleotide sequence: TGCGCCAGCAGCCATCAAAGCGGGAGCGCAGATACGCAGTATTTT.

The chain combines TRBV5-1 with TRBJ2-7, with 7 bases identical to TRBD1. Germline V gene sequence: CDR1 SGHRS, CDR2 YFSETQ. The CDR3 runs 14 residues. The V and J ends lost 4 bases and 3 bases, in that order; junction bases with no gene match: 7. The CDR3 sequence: CASSLTGTNYEQYF. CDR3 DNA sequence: TGCGCCAGCAGCCTGACAGGGACCAACTACGAGCAGTACTTC.